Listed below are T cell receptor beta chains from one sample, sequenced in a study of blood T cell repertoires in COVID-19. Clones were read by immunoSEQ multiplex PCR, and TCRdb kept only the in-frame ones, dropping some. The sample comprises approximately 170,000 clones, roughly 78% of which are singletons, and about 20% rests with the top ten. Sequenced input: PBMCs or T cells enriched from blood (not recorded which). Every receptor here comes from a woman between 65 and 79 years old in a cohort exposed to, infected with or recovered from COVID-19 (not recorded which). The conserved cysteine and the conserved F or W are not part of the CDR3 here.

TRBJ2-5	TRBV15	ATSRESGETQY
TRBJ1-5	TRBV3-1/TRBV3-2	ASSPGRRGRTQH
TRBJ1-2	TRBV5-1	ASSLGTGGGYGYT
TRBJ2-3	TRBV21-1	ASSITLGPTTDTQY
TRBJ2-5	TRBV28	ASISGGQETQY
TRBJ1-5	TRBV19	ASSGGGRGQSGAGNQPQH
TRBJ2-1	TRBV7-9	ASSTSGTSGV
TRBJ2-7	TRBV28	ASRVGAGYEQY
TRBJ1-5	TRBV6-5	ATAPTGIPQPQH
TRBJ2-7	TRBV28	ASSLTSGRFHEQY
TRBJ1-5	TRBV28	ASSLSPGTGDQPQH
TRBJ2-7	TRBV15	ATSRDRDSAYEQY
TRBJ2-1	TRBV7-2	ASSPQREWNEQF
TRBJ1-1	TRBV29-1	SVRTESGSTEAF
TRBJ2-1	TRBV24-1	ATSDALAGGLNEQF
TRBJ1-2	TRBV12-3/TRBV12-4	ASSSQGGYT
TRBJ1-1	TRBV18	ANSRGTNTEAF
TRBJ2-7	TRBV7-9	ASSESPYEQY
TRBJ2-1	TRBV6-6	ASSQGLAGFNEQF
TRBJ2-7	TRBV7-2	ASSLAGTSYRYEQY
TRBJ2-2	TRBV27	ASSLSGTLGELF
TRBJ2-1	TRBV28	ASSFVDYEQF
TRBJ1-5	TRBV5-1	ASSLTVDQPQH
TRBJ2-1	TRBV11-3	ASNFISGIYNEQF
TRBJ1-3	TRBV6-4	ASSDGWTGIRSGNTIY
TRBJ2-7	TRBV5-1	ASSLLRGSYEQY
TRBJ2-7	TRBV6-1	ASTLPGQAYEQY
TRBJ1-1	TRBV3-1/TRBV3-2	ASSPLDRREAF
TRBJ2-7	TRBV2	ASSVLLRREQY
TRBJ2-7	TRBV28	ASSSQGKTLEQY
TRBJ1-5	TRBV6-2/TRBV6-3	ASSYFPGHLSNQPQH
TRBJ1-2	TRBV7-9	ASRLGGSYGYT
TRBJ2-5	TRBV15	ATSRDLREETQY
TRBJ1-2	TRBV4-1	ASSRNQNDRDEYGYT
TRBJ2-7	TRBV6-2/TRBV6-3	ASSPSYEQY
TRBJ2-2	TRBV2	ASRPGGLKTGELF
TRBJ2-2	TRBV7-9	ASSIRLAGDGELF
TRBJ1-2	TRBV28	ASRTGANYGYT
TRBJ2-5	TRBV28	ASSSGQLQETQY
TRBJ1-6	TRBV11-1	ASSRTGNHSPLH
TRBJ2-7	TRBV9	ASSPAGHRGYEQY